The 5 T cell receptor beta chains below all came from one sample that was sequenced in a study of CD8 T cells in Susac syndrome. When the RNA was reverse transcribed, random hexamers were used with an input of roughly 0.45 to 1 ug. Via MiXCR, TCRdb re-called the immunoSEQ multiplex PCR reads, giving one row per CDR3 protein. This sample has about 22,000 distinct CDR3 sequences, with about 92% found just once. The sample consisted of CD8+ T cells from PBMCs. These receptors were obtained from a human donor in good health.

This clonotype was counted once. The chain has TRBV6-5 and TRBJ2-7, with a weak D call TRBD1 (5 bases). The V and J ends lost 0 bases and 2 bases respectively, with 14 bases between them. The CDR3 sequence is 16 residues long. In germline, CDR1 is MNHEY, CDR2 SVGAGI. CDR3 in DNA: TGTGCCAGCAGTTACTCGGCCTCAGGGCGGACCTACGAGCAGTACTTC. This encodes CASSYSASGRTYEQYF.

V is TRBV9 and J is TRBJ1-1, with 10 positions matching TRBD1. The germline gives CDR1 SGDLS, CDR2 YYNGEE. Trimming at V came to 4 bases and at J to 4 bases, leaving 7 bases not matched to a gene. CDR3 length: 15 amino acids. The CDR3 coding sequence is TGTGCCAGCAGCCCCCGGGACAGGGGAATCACTGAAGCTTTCTTT. It encodes CASSPRDRGITEAFF.

This rearrangement joins TRBV11-2 to TRBJ1-1; no clear D. CDR1 SGHAT and CDR2 FQNNGV come from the germline V gene. With 3 bases removed from V and 5 bases from J, the gap between germline ends came to 19 bases. The CDR3 is made up of 16 amino acids. In DNA, the CDR3 is TGTGCCAGCAGCTTCCCGCCGGGCCCAGAAGGGACTGAAGCTTTCTTT. It translates to CASSFPPGPEGTEAFF.

The V and J genes are TRBV7-8 and TRBJ2-1; weak D call: TRBD2 (5 bases). CDR1 and CDR2 (germline): SGHVS, FQNEAQ. There are 16 residues in the CDR3. Trimming stripped 3 bases from V and 0 bases from J, with 12 bases between. The CDR3: CASSLVSESSYNEQFF. The CDR3 DNA reads as TGTGCCAGCAGCTTGGTTAGCGAGAGCTCCTACAATGAGCAGTTCTTC.

The rearrangement uses TRBV5-4 and TRBJ2-1; D is possibly TRBD1 (6 bases). V shed 5 bases and J shed 3 bases, with 9 bases lying between them. Looked up from germline, CDR1 is SGHNT and CDR2 is YYREEE (reference sequence). This CDR3 region has 13 residues. The CDR3 nucleotides are TGTGCCAGCAGGCCGGACAGCTACAATGAGCAGTTCTTC. It is translated as CASRPDSYNEQFF.